These 28 T cell receptor beta chains were all obtained from the same sample, sequenced in a study of T cell repertoires in cytomegalovirus infection. Their antigens remain unidentified. MiXCR was run by TCRdb on the reads, yielding one entry per CDR3 protein. The data show 80,000 to 90,000 distinct CDR3 sequences, with under 55% seen just once and approximately 93% held by the top ten. The sequenced sample was CD8+ T cells from cultured PBMCs, obtained from culture after CMV antigen stimulation. The receptors shown here come from a human donor in good health (CMV status not recorded). Some clones in this sample may be carry-over from other donors' samples.

The V gene is TRBV11-2, the J gene TRBJ1-1; TRBD1 might be the D (6 bases). The CDR3 totals 14 residues. Trimming removed 0 bases at V and 4 bases at J, with 9 bases between. Per germline, CDR1 SGHAT and CDR2 FQNNGV. The DNA for the CDR3 is TGTGCCAGCAGCTTAGATCAAGGGGGCACTGAAGCTTTCTTT. This translates into CASSLDQGGTEAFF.

This clonotype was seen a few times. The gene calls are TRBV28 and TRBJ2-7; 14 positions match TRBD2. J gave up 2 bases and V 5 bases, and 8 bases lay outside the gene matches. The CDR3 is 17 residues long. CDR1 MDHEN and CDR2 SYDVKM come from the germline V gene. CDR3 region: CASSPRLAGGEAYEQYF. CDR3 bases: TGTGCCAGCAGTCCCCGACTAGCGGGAGGGGAAGCCTACGAGCAGTACTTC.

The chain is built from TRBV4-1 and TRBJ1-5; no clear D gene. The germline V gene has CDR1 MGHRA and CDR2 YSYEKL. V lost 1 base, J lost 6 bases, and 10 bases lay in between. This CDR3 is built from 14 residues. The CDR3 loop is CASSQARLPQPQHF. In nucleotides, the CDR3 is TGCGCCAGCAGCCAAGCTCGGCTCCCTCAGCCCCAGCATTTT.

V is TRBV10-3 and J is TRBJ1-2; D is undetermined. V lost 0 bases and J lost 8, with 13 bases in between. The CDR3 has 14 amino acids. CDR1 and CDR2 (germline): ENHRY, SYGVKD. CDR3 amino acids: CAISESVSRLGYTF. The DNA of the CDR3 is TGTGCCATCAGTGAGTCGGTCTCTAGGTTGGGCTACACCTTC.

This clonotype was detected many times. J is TRBJ2-3 and V is TRBV7-2; a possible D gene is TRBD2 (6 bases). CDR3 size: 14 residues. Germline loops: CDR1 SGHTA, CDR2 FQGNSA. The V end lost 5 bases, the J end lost 0 bases, and 9 bases lay between the germline ends. The chain's CDR3 is CASSRDSSTDTQYF. The DNA for the CDR3 is TGTGCCAGCAGCCGGGACTCCAGCACAGATACGCAGTATTTT.

V is TRBV7-8 and J is TRBJ1-5, with TRBD1 matching over 8 bases. Germline V CDR1 and CDR2: SGHVS, FQNEAQ. This CDR3 region has 15 residues. Trimming removed 5 bases from V and 6 bases from J; junction bases left unmatched: 9. The CDR3 loop reads CASSPTGTGAQPQHF. The CDR3 DNA reads as TGTGCCAGCAGCCCAACGGGGACAGGTGCTCAGCCCCAGCATTTT.

This chain links TRBV6-5 with TRBJ1-1, with no clear D. This CDR3 region has 14 residues. Per germline, CDR1 MNHEY and CDR2 SVGAGI. The V and J ends lost 6 bases and 0 bases respectively, with 11 bases between them. CDR3 in DNA: TGTGCCAGCAGCCTCTCTAACATGAACACTGAAGCTTTCTTT. This translates into CASSLSNMNTEAFF.

This clonotype was recorded a few times. V usage is TRBV7-6 and J usage is TRBJ2-3, with TRBD2 matching over 10 bases. Germline V gives CDR1 SGHVS, CDR2 FNYEAQ. CDR3 length: 17 residues. Trimming took 2 bases from V and 5 from J; bases not matched to a gene: 10. CDR3 sequence (DNA): TGTGCCAGCAGCTTATATCTAGCGGGGGCATTGATAGATACGCAGTATTTT. It is translated as CASSLYLAGALIDTQYF.

The J gene is TRBJ2-2, the V gene TRBV7-9; 14 positions match TRBD2. V trimming: 4 bases; J trimming: 7 bases; junction bases outside the gene matches: 8. Germline assignment: CDR1 SEHNR and CDR2 FQNEAQ (reference sequence). CDR3 size: 17 residues. The chain's CDR3 is CASSSSGTSGRDGELFF. As DNA, the CDR3 is TGTGCCAGCAGCTCTTCCGGGACTAGCGGGAGAGACGGGGAGCTGTTTTTT.

The V gene is TRBV18, the J gene TRBJ2-5, with 8 bases that match TRBD2. V dropped 3 bases and J dropped 4; count of bases not matched to a gene: 10. The CDR3 runs to 16 residues. CDR1 is KGHSH, CDR2 LQKENI, per germline. The CDR3 protein is CASSPPGTRKRETQYF. The CDR3 nucleotides read TGTGCCAGCTCACCTCCGGGGACTAGGAAGCGAGAGACCCAGTACTTC.

This clonotype was picked up a small number of times. The chain has TRBV29-1 and TRBJ2-7, with TRBD2 matching 14 bases. CDR3 length equals 15 residues. CDR1 is SQVTM and CDR2 is ANQGSEA in the germline V gene. V lost 3 bases to trimming and J lost 5 bases; unmatched junction nucleotides: 6. In nucleotides, the CDR3 is TGCAGCGTTGACGGGGGGACTAGCGGGAGACACGAGCAGTACTTC. It yields the protein CSVDGGTSGRHEQYF.

This clonotype was seen a few times. This chain joins TRBV11-2 and TRBJ1-6; the D is unclear. Germline CDR1 is SGHAT and CDR2 is FQNNGV. Trimming removed 2 bases from V and 7 bases from J, with 3 bases in between. The length of the CDR3 is 12 residues. DNA of the CDR3: TGTGCCAGCAGCTTACGGAATTCACCCCTCCACTTT. Protein sequence: CASSLRNSPLHF.

The V and J genes are TRBV4-2 and TRBJ2-2; no reliable D call. The CDR3 is 16 amino acids. With 0 bases removed from V and 2 bases from J, the gap between germline ends came to 10 bases. Germline values: CDR1 LGHNA, CDR2 YNFKEQ. The CDR3 spells CASSQDEVVNTGELFF. CDR3 coding DNA: TGTGCCAGCAGCCAAGATGAAGTAGTAAACACCGGGGAGCTGTTTTTT.

The rearrangement joins TRBV5-4 to TRBJ2-3, with 12 bases fitting TRBD2. CDR1 SGHNT and CDR2 YYREEE come from the germline V gene (reference sequence). The CDR3 is 15 amino acids. V shed 0 bases, J shed 6 bases, and the junction held 2 bases outside the gene matches. Here the CDR3 DNA reads TGTGCCAGCAGCTTGGGACTAGCGGGAGTGGATACGCAGTATTTT. The encoded protein is CASSLGLAGVDTQYF.

Notes on this clonotype: A read error may produce the germline difference seen at one junction end. The V call is TRBV5-3, the J call TRBJ2-1, with 7 bases fitting TRBD1. TRBV5-3 is an ORF, with its function uncertain. This CDR3 has 14 amino acids. CDR3 bases: TGTGCCAGCAGCTCCGAGGGGGCTTACAATGAGCAGTTCTTC. Translating gives CASSSEGAYNEQFF.

The chain combines TRBV5-4 with TRBJ1-1; the D gene is possibly TRBD1 (5 bases). Deletions cut 0 bases from V and 6 bases from J, with 12 bases between. The CDR3 spans 14 residues. Germline loops: CDR1 SGHNT, CDR2 YYREEE (reference sequence). CDR3: CASSLEEGISEAFF. CDR3 DNA sequence: TGTGCCAGCAGCTTGGAGGAGGGGATCTCTGAAGCTTTCTTT.

The V call is TRBV7-6, the J call TRBJ2-1; TRBD2 matches at 10 bases. The trim removed 5 bases at V and 6 bases at J, leaving 7 bases unmatched. CDR1 SGHVS and CDR2 FNYEAQ come from the germline V gene. This CDR3 is 15 amino acids long. Here the CDR3 reads CASSPEVAGGNEQFF. The CDR3 DNA sequence: TGTGCCAGCAGCCCCGAGGTAGCGGGAGGCAATGAGCAGTTCTTC.

The V call is TRBV7-8, the J call TRBJ1-5; no definite D call. Germline V gives CDR1 SGHVS, CDR2 FQNEAQ. The germline V and J ends were trimmed by 5 bases and 4 bases, with 12 bases remaining between them. The CDR3 spans 14 residues. The CDR3 sequence: CASSASGGNQPQHF. The CDR3 DNA sequence: TGTGCCAGCAGCGCCTCTGGAGGTAATCAGCCCCAGCATTTT. The full variable domain, rest sourced from reference TRBV7-8 and TRBJ1-5, is GAGVSQSPRYKVAKRGQDVALRCDPISGHVSLFWYQQALGQGPEFLTYFQNEAQLDKSGLPSDRFFAERPEGSVSTLKIQRTQQEDSAVYLCASSASGGNQPQHFGDGTRLSIL.

The rearrangement uses TRBV7-9 and TRBJ2-5; D unclear. The CDR3 runs 11 residues. Germline V gives CDR1 SEHNR, CDR2 FQNEAQ (reference sequence). V lost 6 bases, J lost 1 base, and 3 bases lay in between. The CDR3 DNA is TGTGCCAGCAGGCTCCAAGAGACCCAGTACTTC. This sequence encodes CASRLQETQYF.

The chain joins TRBV6-5 to TRBJ2-3; D is possibly TRBD1 or TRBD2 (6 bases each). Trimming shortened V by 2 bases and J by 2 bases, and 11 bases separated the two germline ends. The CDR3 contains 15 residues. Per germline, CDR1 MNHEY and CDR2 SVGAGI. CDR3 sequence: CASSYGGPVTDTQYF. The CDR3 nucleotides read TGTGCCAGCAGTTACGGGGGGCCGGTCACAGATACGCAGTATTTT.

This clonotype came up a few times. The chain couples TRBV3-1 to TRBJ2-7; no clear D gene. V lost 0 bases and J lost 4, with 13 bases in between. Germline V gives CDR1 LGHDT, CDR2 YNNKEL (reference sequence). CDR3 size: 15 residues. CDR3 region: CASSQDWPRVYEQYF. CDR3 nucleotides: TGTGCCAGCAGCCAAGATTGGCCAAGGGTTTACGAGCAGTACTTC.

The table lists this clonotype with a few counts. This chain connects TRBV7-8 to TRBJ2-7; the D gene is possibly TRBD1 (5 bases). This CDR3 region has 14 residues. The V gene's germline CDR1 is SGHVS and CDR2 FQNEAQ. V lost 2 bases and J lost 1, with 9 bases in between. CDR3 in DNA: TGTGCCAGCAGCTTAAGGGGTAATTCCTACGAGCAGTACTTC. Translating it yields CASSLRGNSYEQYF.

This clonotype was observed a few times. The V call is TRBV12-3 or TRBV12-4, the J call TRBJ1-4, with D unclear. The V end lost 3 bases, the J end lost 0 bases, and 8 bases lay between the germline ends. The CDR3 contains 15 residues. CDR3 coding DNA: TGTGCCAGCAGTTTGGAAGTTGCAACTAATGAAAAACTGTTTTTT. Encoded protein: CASSLEVATNEKLFF.

A few counts support this clonotype. J is TRBJ1-4 and V is TRBV11-2, with D unclear. V was shortened by 1 base and J by 0 bases, with 15 bases between the two germline ends. This CDR3 is 18 amino acids long. The germline V gene has CDR1 SGHAT and CDR2 FQNNGV. The CDR3 loop is CASSLVGRRRTTNEKLFF. The DNA of the CDR3 is TGTGCCAGCAGCTTAGTGGGTAGGAGAAGAACAACTAATGAAAAACTGTTTTTT.

In its sample, this clonotype was seen a few times. J is TRBJ2-7 and V is TRBV28, with TRBD2 identical over 14 bases. The germline V gene encodes CDR1 MDHEN and CDR2 SYDVKM. The CDR3 is made up of 15 amino acids. Trimming took 3 bases from V and 6 from J; bases not matched to a gene: 4. This CDR3 reads CASSLGLAGAVEQYF. Here the CDR3 DNA reads TGTGCCAGCAGTTTGGGACTAGCGGGAGCGGTCGAGCAGTACTTC. Looking up the rest from reference TRBV28 and TRBJ2-7 gives the full variable domain: DVKVTQSSRYLVKRTGEKVFLECVQDMDHENMFWYRQDPGLGLRLIYFSYDVKMKEKGDIPEGYSVSREKKERFSLILESASTNQTSMYLCASSLGLAGAVEQYFGPGTRLTVT.

The gene calls are TRBV24-1 and TRBJ2-1; D possibly matches TRBD1 or TRBD2 (5 bases each). The V end was cut by 4 bases, the J end by 7 bases, with 16 bases between. There are 15 residues in the CDR3. Per germline, CDR1 KGHDR and CDR2 SFDVKD. This CDR3 reads CATSDWGPKFNEQFF. CDR3 DNA: TGTGCCACCAGTGACTGGGGACCTAAATTTAATGAGCAGTTCTTC.

The V and J genes are TRBV20-1 and TRBJ2-3, with D tentatively TRBD1 or TRBD2 (6 bases each). The CDR3 sequence is 15 residues long. Germline loops: CDR1 DFQATT, CDR2 SNEGSKA (reference sequence). V lost 6 bases and J 4 bases, leaving 20 bases between the germline ends. The CDR3 DNA reads as TGCAGTGCGTTGGACACGAGGGGGGTTCCAGATACGCAGTATTTT. Translated: CSALDTRGVPDTQYF.

The gene calls are TRBV5-4 and TRBJ2-3, with 7 bases lining up with TRBD2. The CDR3 has 14 amino acids. The junction had 6 bases not matched to a gene; V was cut back by 4 bases and J by 4 bases. From germline, CDR1 is SGHNT and CDR2 YYREEE (reference sequence). In DNA, the CDR3 is TGTGCCAGCAGCCGTGGGGGGGACCCAGATACGCAGTATTTT. It yields the protein CASSRGGDPDTQYF.